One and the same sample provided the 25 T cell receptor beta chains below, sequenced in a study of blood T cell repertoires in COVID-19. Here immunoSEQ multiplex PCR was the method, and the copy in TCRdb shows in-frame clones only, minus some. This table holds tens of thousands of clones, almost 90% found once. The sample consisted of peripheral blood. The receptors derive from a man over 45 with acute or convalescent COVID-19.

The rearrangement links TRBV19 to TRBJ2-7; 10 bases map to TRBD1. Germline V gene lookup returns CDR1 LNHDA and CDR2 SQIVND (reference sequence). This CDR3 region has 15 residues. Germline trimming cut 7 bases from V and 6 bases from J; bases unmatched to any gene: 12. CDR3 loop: CASTLGGQGFSEQYF. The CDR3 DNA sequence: TGTGCCAGTACCCTAGGGGGACAGGGGTTCTCCGAGCAGTACTTC.

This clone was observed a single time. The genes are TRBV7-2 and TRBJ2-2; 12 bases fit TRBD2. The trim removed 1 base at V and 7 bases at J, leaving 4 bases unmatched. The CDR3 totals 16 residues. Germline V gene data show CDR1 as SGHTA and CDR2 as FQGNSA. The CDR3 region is CASSLGLAGANGELFF. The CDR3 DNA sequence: TGTGCCAGCAGCTTAGGACTAGCGGGAGCGAACGGGGAGCTGTTTTTT.

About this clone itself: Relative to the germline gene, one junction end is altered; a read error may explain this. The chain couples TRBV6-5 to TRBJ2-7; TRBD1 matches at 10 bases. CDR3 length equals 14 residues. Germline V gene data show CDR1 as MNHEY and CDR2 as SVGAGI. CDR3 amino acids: CASSYSGQGDAEDF. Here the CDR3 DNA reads TGTGCCAGCAGTTACTCTGGACAGGGGGACGCAGAGGACTTC.

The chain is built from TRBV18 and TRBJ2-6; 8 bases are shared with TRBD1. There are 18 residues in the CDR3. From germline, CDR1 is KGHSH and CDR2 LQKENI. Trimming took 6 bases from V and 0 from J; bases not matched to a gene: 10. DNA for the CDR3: TGTGCCAGCTCTCAACCAGGGGGCCGGGGCTCTGGGGCCAACGTCCTGACTTTC. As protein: CASSQPGGRGSGANVLTF.

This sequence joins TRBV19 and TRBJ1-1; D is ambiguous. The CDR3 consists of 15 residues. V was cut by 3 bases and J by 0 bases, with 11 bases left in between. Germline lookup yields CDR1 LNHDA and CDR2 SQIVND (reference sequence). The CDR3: CASSIKSGLNTEAFF. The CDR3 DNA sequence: TGTGCCAGTAGTATTAAAAGCGGGCTGAACACTGAAGCTTTCTTT.

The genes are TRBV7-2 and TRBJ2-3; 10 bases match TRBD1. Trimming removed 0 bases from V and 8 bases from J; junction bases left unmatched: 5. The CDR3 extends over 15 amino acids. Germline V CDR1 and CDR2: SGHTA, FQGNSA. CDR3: CASSLAGTGAVTQYF. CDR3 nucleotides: TGTGCCAGCAGCTTAGCGGGGACAGGGGCGGTTACGCAGTATTTT.

CDR3 bases: TGTGCCAGCAGCCGATTTCCACAGGGTACCGGGGAGCTGTTTTTT. Translated, it gives CASSRFPQGTGELFF. This chain uses TRBV16 with TRBJ2-2; the D gene is possibly TRBD1 (6 bases). The germline V gene has CDR1 KGHSY and CDR2 FQNENV. The CDR3 is made up of 15 amino acids. V lost 4 bases, J lost 5 bases, and 14 bases lay in between.

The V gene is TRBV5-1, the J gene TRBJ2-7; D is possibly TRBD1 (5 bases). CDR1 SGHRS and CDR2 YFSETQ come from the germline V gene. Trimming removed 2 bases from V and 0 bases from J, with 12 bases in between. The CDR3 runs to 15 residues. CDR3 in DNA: TGCGCCAGCAGCTTTGACCAGGGAAACTCCTACGAGCAGTACTTC. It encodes CASSFDQGNSYEQYF.

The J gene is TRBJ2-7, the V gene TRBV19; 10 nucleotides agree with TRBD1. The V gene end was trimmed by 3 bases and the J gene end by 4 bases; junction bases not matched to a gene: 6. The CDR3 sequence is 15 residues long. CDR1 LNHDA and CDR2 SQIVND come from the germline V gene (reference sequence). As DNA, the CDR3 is TGTGCCAGTAGTATCAGGGGACAGGGGCTTTACGAGCAGTACTTC. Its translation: CASSIRGQGLYEQYF.

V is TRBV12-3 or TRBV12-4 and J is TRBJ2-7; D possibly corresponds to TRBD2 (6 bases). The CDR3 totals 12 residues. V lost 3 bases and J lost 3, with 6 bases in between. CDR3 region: CASSFGGYEQYF. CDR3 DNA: TGTGCCAGCAGTTTCGGGGGCTACGAGCAGTACTTC.

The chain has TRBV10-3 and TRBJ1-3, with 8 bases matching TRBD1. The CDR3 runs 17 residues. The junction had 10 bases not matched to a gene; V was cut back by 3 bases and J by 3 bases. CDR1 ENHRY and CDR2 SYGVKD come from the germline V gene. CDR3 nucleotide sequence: TGTGCCATCAGTGACCAGACAGGGGACTCACGTGGAAACACCATATATTTT. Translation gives CAISDQTGDSRGNTIYF.

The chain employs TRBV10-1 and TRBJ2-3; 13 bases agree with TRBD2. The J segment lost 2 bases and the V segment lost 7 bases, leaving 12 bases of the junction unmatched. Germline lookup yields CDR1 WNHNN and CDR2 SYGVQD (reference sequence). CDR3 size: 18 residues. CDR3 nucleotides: TGCGCCAGCACGAGGACTAGCGGGAGAACAGCCCCCACAGATACGCAGTATTTT. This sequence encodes CASTRTSGRTAPTDTQYF.

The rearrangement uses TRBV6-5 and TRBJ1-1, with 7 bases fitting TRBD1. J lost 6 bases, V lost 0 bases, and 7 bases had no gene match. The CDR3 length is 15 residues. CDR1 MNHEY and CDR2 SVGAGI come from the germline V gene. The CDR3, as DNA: TGTGCCAGCAGTTACTCGCAGGGGGTAGCCGCTGAAGCTTTCTTT. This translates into CASSYSQGVAAEAFF.

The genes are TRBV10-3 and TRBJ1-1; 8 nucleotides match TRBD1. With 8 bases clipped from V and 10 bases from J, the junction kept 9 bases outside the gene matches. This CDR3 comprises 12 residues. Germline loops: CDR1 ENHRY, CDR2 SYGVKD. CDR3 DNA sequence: TGTGCCATCCACGAGGCAGGGGGCTTAGCTTTCTTT. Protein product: CAIHEAGGLAFF.

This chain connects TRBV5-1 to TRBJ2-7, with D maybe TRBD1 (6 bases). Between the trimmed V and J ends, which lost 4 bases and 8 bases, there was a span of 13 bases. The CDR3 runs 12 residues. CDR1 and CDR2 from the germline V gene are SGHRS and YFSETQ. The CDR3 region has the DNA TGCGCCAGCAGCCTGCAGGGGTGGCAGCAGTACTTC. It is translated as CASSLQGWQQYF. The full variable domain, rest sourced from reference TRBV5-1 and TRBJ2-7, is KAGVTQTPRYLIKTRGQQVTLSCSPISGHRSVSWYQQTPGQGLQFLFEYFSETQRNKGNFPGRFSGRQFSNSRSEMNVSTLELGDSALYLCASSLQGWQQYFGPGTRLTVT.

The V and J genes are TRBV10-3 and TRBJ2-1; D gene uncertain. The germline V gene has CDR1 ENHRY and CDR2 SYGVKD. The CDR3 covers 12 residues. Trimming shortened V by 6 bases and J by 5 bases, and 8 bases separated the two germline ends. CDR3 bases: TGTGCCATCAGCAGAGGAGACAATGAGCAGTTCTTC. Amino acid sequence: CAISRGDNEQFF.

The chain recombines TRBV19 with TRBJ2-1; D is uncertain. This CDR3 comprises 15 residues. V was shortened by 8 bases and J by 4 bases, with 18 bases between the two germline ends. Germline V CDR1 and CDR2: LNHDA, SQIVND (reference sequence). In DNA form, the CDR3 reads TGTGCCAGTTCCCCGGGTTGGCTGAGTTACAATGAGCAGTTCTTC. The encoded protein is CASSPGWLSYNEQFF.

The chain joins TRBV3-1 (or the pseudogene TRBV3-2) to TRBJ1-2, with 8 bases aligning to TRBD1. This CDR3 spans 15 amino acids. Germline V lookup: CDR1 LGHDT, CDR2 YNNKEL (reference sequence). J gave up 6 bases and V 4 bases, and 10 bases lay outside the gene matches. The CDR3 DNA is TGTGCCAGCAGCCCGGGGACAGGAGTATTGAATGGCTACACCTTC. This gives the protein CASSPGTGVLNGYTF.

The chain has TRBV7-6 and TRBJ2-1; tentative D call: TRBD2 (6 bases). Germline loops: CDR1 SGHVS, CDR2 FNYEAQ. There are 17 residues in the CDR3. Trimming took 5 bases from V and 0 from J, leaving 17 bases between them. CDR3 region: CASSHGRGGYSYNEQFF. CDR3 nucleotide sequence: TGTGCCAGCAGCCATGGGCGGGGCGGCTACTCCTACAATGAGCAGTTCTTC.

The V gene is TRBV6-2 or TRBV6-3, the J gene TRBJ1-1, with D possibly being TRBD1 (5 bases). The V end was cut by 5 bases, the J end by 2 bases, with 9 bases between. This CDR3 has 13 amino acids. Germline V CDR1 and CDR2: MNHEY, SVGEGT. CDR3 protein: CASSRQFNTEAFF. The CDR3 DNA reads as TGTGCCAGCAGTAGACAGTTTAACACTGAAGCTTTCTTT.

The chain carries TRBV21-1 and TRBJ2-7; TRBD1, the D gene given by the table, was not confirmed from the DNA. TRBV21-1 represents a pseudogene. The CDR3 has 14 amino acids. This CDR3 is CARPNRDRAYEQYF. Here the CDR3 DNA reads TGTGCCAGGCCGAACCGGGACAGAGCCTACGAGCAGTACTTC.

The CDR3 DNA reads TGTGCCAGCAGTGAAAGGCAGGCCGCTAGCACAGATACGCAGTATTTT. It yields the protein CASSERQAASTDTQYF. The chain joins TRBV6-1 to TRBJ2-3; no firm D call. Germline CDR1 is MNHNS and CDR2 is SASEGT. Deletions cut 2 bases from V and 0 bases from J, with 12 bases between. The CDR3 spans 16 residues.

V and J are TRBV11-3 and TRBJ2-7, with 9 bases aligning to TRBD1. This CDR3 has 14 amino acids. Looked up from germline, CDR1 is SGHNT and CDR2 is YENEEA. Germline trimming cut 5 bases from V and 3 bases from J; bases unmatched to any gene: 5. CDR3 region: CASSTRDRDYEQYF. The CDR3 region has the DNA TGTGCCAGCAGCACTCGGGACAGGGACTACGAGCAGTACTTC.

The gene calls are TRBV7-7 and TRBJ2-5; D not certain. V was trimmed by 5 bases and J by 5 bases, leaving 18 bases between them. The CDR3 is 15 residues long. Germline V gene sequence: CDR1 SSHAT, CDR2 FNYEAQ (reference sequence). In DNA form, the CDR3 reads TGTGCCAGCAGCCAAAAGACGGGTTTCCAGGAGACCCAGTACTTC. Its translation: CASSQKTGFQETQYF.

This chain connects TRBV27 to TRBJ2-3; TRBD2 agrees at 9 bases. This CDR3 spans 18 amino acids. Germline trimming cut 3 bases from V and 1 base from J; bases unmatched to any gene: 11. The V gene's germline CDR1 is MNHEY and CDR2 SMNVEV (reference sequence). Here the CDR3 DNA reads TGTGCCAGCAGTTTCCTATCCGTAGCGGGGGCCGGCACAGATACGCAGTATTTT. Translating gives CASSFLSVAGAGTDTQYF.